This is a list of T cell receptor beta chains from one sample in a study of T cell responses to AZD1222 COVID-19 vaccine. Using immunoSEQ multiplex PCR, the repertoire was profiled, and TCRdb retains in-frame clones only, with some absent. The sample has about 130,000 clones; approximately 91% are singletons. This material consisted of peripheral blood, taken 28 days after the second AZD1222 dose. These receptors all come from an adult who received the AZD1222 COVID-19 vaccine. CDR3s include the opening cysteine and the closing phenylalanine or tryptophan. Fields, in order: D gene, J gene, V gene, clone size, CDR3 protein, CDR3 DNA. D genes are given only for firm matches. A clone size is listed for some rows: how often the clone was seen (once, few, many), or a class if it is expanded.

TRBD2	TRBJ2-3	TRBV7-3	-	CASSLIGLAGGSTDTQYF	TGTGCCAGCAGCTTAATAGGTCTAGCGGGGGGCAGCACAGATACGCAGTATTTT
TRBD1	TRBJ1-4	TRBV4-1	-	CASSPGTGGGRTNEKLFF	TGCGCCAGCAGCCCCGGGACAGGGGGCGGGCGAACTAATGAAAAACTGTTTTTT
-	TRBJ1-4	TRBV30	-	CAWSVGLGEKLFF	TGTGCCTGGAGTGTCGGGTTGGGCGAAAAACTGTTTTTT
-	TRBJ1-2	TRBV30	-	CAWSVPGGGYTF	TGTGCCTGGAGTGTACCCGGGGGCGGCTACACCTTC
TRBD1	TRBJ1-3	TRBV18	once	CASSRDRGRAGNTIYF	TGTGCCAGCTCCCGGGACAGGGGAAGAGCTGGAAACACCATATATTTT
-	TRBJ1-1	TRBV12-3/TRBV12-4	few	CASSSQAGTEAFF	TGTGCCAGCAGTTCGCAGGCGGGGACTGAAGCTTTCTTT
TRBD1	TRBJ1-2	TRBV5-1	-	CASSLDRGQDGYTF	TGCGCCAGCAGCCTGGACAGGGGGCAGGATGGCTACACCTTC
-	TRBJ2-7	TRBV11-2	-	CASSLGSLMGEQYF	TGTGCCAGCAGCTTAGGTAGTCTAATGGGCGAGCAGTACTTC
-	TRBJ1-5	TRBV7-8	-	CASSLGILGNQPQHF	TGTGCCAGCAGCTTGGGGATACTCGGGAATCAGCCCCAGCATTTT
-	TRBJ1-2	TRBV29-1	-	CSVDKYPGGGYTF	TGCAGCGTTGACAAGTACCCGGGAGGTGGCTACACCTTC
-	TRBJ1-6	TRBV11-3	-	CASSLGSGDYSPLHF	TGTGCCAGCAGCTTAGGCTCAGGGGATTACTCACCCCTCCACTTT
-	TRBJ2-5	TRBV7-3	-	CASSWGGPRAQYF	TGTGCCAGCAGCTGGGGTGGGCCGAGGGCCCAGTACTTC
TRBD1	TRBJ1-3	TRBV19	once	CASSMQGDSGNTIYF	TGTGCCAGTAGTATGCAGGGGGACTCTGGAAACACCATATATTTT
-	TRBJ2-5	TRBV2	-	CASSESAGLQETQYF	TGTGCCAGCAGTGAGTCGGCGGGACTCCAAGAGACCCAGTACTTC
TRBD1	TRBJ1-1	TRBV13	-	CASSIGQGITEAFF	TGTGCCAGCAGCATCGGACAGGGGATCACTGAAGCTTTCTTT
TRBD1	TRBJ2-5	TRBV11-2	-	CASSPRGWGTGVAETQYF	TGTGCCAGCAGCCCGCGGGGGTGGGGGACAGGGGTAGCAGAGACCCAGTACTTC
-	TRBJ1-1	TRBV11-3	once	CASSRRGEAFF	TGTGCCAGCAGCCGACGGGGGGAAGCTTTCTTT
-	TRBJ1-3	TRBV18	-	CASSPVLGGNTIYF	TGTGCCAGCTCACCGGTGTTGGGGGGAAACACCATATATTTT
-	TRBJ2-5	TRBV28	-	CASSPRGEGEETQYF	TGTGCCAGCAGTCCAAGGGGTGAAGGGGAGGAGACCCAGTACTTC
-	TRBJ1-4	TRBV18	-	CASSPAQHEKLFF	TGTGCCAGCTCACCCGCCCAGCATGAAAAACTGTTTTTT
-	TRBJ2-5	TRBV19	once	CASSQDSKETQYF	TGTGCCAGTAGCCAAGATTCTAAAGAGACCCAGTACTTC
-	TRBJ1-5	TRBV6-5	-	CASRTDYYSNQPQHF	TGTGCCAGCAGAACGGACTATTATAGCAATCAGCCCCAGCATTTT
TRBD1	TRBJ1-3	TRBV6-5	-	CASSYSGQGYTIYF	TGTGCCAGCAGTTATTCTGGACAGGGATACACCATATATTTT
-	TRBJ1-5	TRBV10-3	-	CAGGGDGNQPQHF	TGTGCAGGTGGGGGAGATGGCAATCAGCCCCAGCATTTT
TRBD1	TRBJ1-5	TRBV2	-	CASSHNQGANQPQHF	TGTGCCAGCAGCCATAATCAGGGGGCGAATCAGCCCCAGCATTTT
TRBD1	TRBJ1-1	TRBV27	-	CAIRPGTGQAEAFF	TGTGCCATCCGCCCCGGGACAGGCCAGGCTGAAGCTTTCTTT
-	TRBJ2-2	TRBV6-5	once	CASSYSAGELFF	TGTGCCAGCAGTTACTCTGCCGGGGAGCTGTTTTTT
-	TRBJ1-1	TRBV11-3	-	CASSAPNTEAFF	TGTGCCAGCAGCGCCCCTAACACTGAAGCTTTCTTT
-	TRBJ2-5	TRBV5-1	-	CASSLAPPQETQYF	TGCGCCAGCAGCTTGGCCCCCCCCCAAGAGACCCAGTACTTC
-	TRBJ1-1	TRBV7-9	-	CASSKEKGLDTEAFF	TGTGCCAGCAGCAAAGAGAAGGGCCTCGACACTGAAGCTTTCTTT
-	TRBJ2-3	TRBV7-2	-	CASRQTGSDTQYF	TGTGCCAGCAGGCAGACGGGGTCAGATACGCAGTATTTT
-	TRBJ2-5	TRBV4-3	-	CASSQDSRAETQYF	TGCGCCAGCAGCCAAGATAGCAGGGCAGAGACTCAGTACTTC
TRBD1	TRBJ2-1	TRBV18	-	CASSPTDRVAYNEQFF	TGTGCCAGCTCACCAACCGACAGGGTAGCCTACAATGAGCAGTTCTTC
-	TRBJ1-1	TRBV6-5	-	CASSSMRNTEAFF	TGTGCCAGCAGTTCGATGCGGAACACTGAAGCTTTCTTT
TRBD2	TRBJ2-5	TRBV7-9	-	CASSSISGLAGGETQYF	TGTGCCAGCAGCTCCATCTCGGGACTAGCGGGAGGCGAGACCCAGTACTTC
-	TRBJ1-1	TRBV10-3	-	CAISEGVGTEAFF	TGTGCCATCAGTGAGGGGGTGGGGACTGAAGCTTTCTTT
TRBD1	TRBJ1-1	TRBV3-1/TRBV3-2	-	CASSRGPGGAGAFF	TGTGCCAGCAGTCGGGGCCCAGGGGGCGCAGGAGCTTTCTTT
-	TRBJ2-1	TRBV6-6	once	CASSAHLDPGNEQFF	TGTGCCAGCAGTGCCCACCTGGACCCCGGGAATGAGCAGTTCTTC
TRBD2	TRBJ2-1	TRBV7-2	-	CASSLGGGSGRNEQFF	TGTGCCAGCAGCTTAGGGGGGGGTAGCGGGAGGAATGAGCAGTTCTTC
TRBD1	TRBJ1-4	TRBV6-5	-	CASSYTPGQGEKLFF	TGTGCCAGCAGTTATACCCCGGGACAGGGAGAAAAACTGTTTTTT
TRBD1	TRBJ1-6	TRBV11-2	-	CASSRLSTGTGDPFHF	TGTGCCAGCAGCCGCCTAAGCACCGGGACAGGGGACCCGTTCCACTTT
-	TRBJ1-1	TRBV5-6	once	CASSWDRVKESEKAFF	TGTGCCAGCAGCTGGGATCGGGTGAAGGAGTCGGAGAAAGCTTTCTTT
-	TRBJ2-2	TRBV11-2	-	CASSPTGELFF	TGTGCCAGCAGCCCCACAGGGGAGCTGTTTTTT
-	TRBJ1-4	TRBV6-1	once	CASSEGPATNEKLFF	TGTGCCAGCAGTGAAGGACCGGCAACTAATGAAAAACTGTTTTTT
TRBD1	TRBJ1-1	TRBV18	-	CASSPGQGITEAFF	TGTGCCAGCTCACCGGGACAGGGGATCACTGAAGCTTTCTTT
TRBD1	TRBJ2-1	TRBV5-6	few	CASSLLGSVGTGSNEQFF	TGTGCCAGCAGCTTACTAGGGTCTGTGGGGACAGGGTCTAATGAGCAGTTCTTC
-	TRBJ1-3	TRBV6-5	-	CASSSPLGRGNTIYF	TGTGCCAGCAGTTCCCCTCTAGGGAGAGGAAACACCATATATTTT
-	TRBJ2-2	TRBV5-1	-	CASTPGQVNTGELFF	TGCGCCAGCACCCCCGGGCAGGTGAACACCGGGGAGCTGTTTTTT
-	TRBJ1-1	TRBV18	-	CASSPETGNTEAFF	TGTGCCAGCTCACCTGAGACAGGGAACACTGAAGCTTTCTTT
TRBD1	TRBJ1-2	TRBV6-5	-	CASSTGQGGNYGYTF	TGTGCCAGCAGCACGGGACAGGGAGGTAACTATGGCTACACCTTC
-	TRBJ1-2	TRBV4-1	-	CASSQGGRPYGYTF	TGCGCCAGCAGCCAAGGGGGCAGGCCTTATGGCTACACCTTC
TRBD1	TRBJ1-1	TRBV7-9	-	CASSPLQGAEATEAFF	TGTGCCAGCAGCCCTCTACAGGGGGCGGAGGCCACTGAAGCTTTCTTT
-	TRBJ2-6	TRBV25-1	-	CATHGWGTAGSGANVLTF	TGTGCCACCCACGGGTGGGGGACGGCCGGCTCTGGGGCCAACGTCCTGACTTTC
TRBD1	TRBJ1-2	TRBV7-9	-	CASSLAAGGSDNYGYTF	TGTGCCAGCAGCTTAGCGGCAGGGGGGAGTGACAACTATGGCTACACCTTC
-	TRBJ1-4	TRBV19	-	CASSIWGGVGATNEKLFF	TGTGCCAGTAGTATATGGGGAGGGGTCGGAGCGACTAATGAAAAACTGTTTTTT
-	TRBJ2-1	TRBV25-1	-	CATTVTSGVHSNEQFF	TGTGCCACGACGGTAACTAGTGGGGTTCACTCTAATGAGCAGTTCTTC
TRBD2	TRBJ2-1	TRBV5-8	-	CASSLRLAGYNEQFF	TGTGCCAGCAGCTTGAGACTAGCGGGCTACAATGAGCAGTTCTTC
TRBD1	TRBJ2-7	TRBV5-6	-	CASSSTGVGEQYF	TGTGCCAGCAGCTCGACAGGGGTGGGGGAGCAGTACTTC
-	TRBJ2-7	TRBV7-9	-	CASSPLTGTPHEQYF	TGTGCCAGCAGCCCATTAACCGGGACTCCTCACGAGCAGTACTTC